The clone carrying this TCR beta chain was detected only a few times. As yet, its antigen is unknown. The data were taken from a study of cytomegalovirus exposure and HLA in healthy donors. Points from the study as a whole: V- and J-gene trimming of TCR beta was linked (in a later analysis) to a missense DCLRE1C variant. It has been reported that TCR beta sequences accurately predicted the HLA-A and HLA-B alleles of most subjects.

The ends lost 2 bases at V and 3 bases at J; junction bases unmatched: 4. The CDR3 is 15 residues long. In germline, CDR1 is SGHTS, CDR2 YDEGEE. The PCR contained 60 Vbeta and 13 Jbeta primers. Profiled with immunoSEQ multiplex PCR; TCRdb holds only in-frame clones, not every one. The sample lists 150,000 to 200,000 clones, around 81% occurring once. The source material was PBMCs. This TCR derives from a man in his forties or fifties in good health and CMV-seronegative. This chain connects TRBV5-8 to TRBJ1-5; 8 positions match TRBD1. The CDR3 region is CASSLRQGFNQPQHF. CDR3 nucleotide sequence: TGTGCCAGCAGCTTAAGACAGGGGTTCAATCAGCCCCAGCATTTT.